What follows are 14 T cell receptor beta chains derived from one specimen sequenced in a study of blood T cell repertoires in COVID-19. Data came from immunoSEQ multiplex PCR; TCRdb stores just in-frame clones and leaves some out. The repertoire holds about 100,000 clones, with about 90% as singletons. The specimen sequenced was peripheral blood. These receptors were taken from a man aged 50 to 60 with acute or convalescent COVID-19.

The rearrangement links TRBV6-6 to TRBJ2-5; 11 nucleotides align to TRBD2. The junction had 10 bases not matched to a gene; V was cut back by 5 bases and J by 2 bases. The CDR3 extends over 17 amino acids. Germline assignment: CDR1 MNHNY and CDR2 SVGAGI (reference sequence). The DNA of the CDR3 is TGTGCCAGCAGTCCACCTCCGGGACTAGCGGTTCAAGAGACCCAGTACTTC. Protein: CASSPPPGLAVQETQYF.

The gene calls are TRBV6-1 and TRBJ1-4, with TRBD1 as a possible D gene (6 bases). Germline lookup yields CDR1 MNHNS and CDR2 SASEGT. Trimming removed 4 bases from V and 3 bases from J, with 15 bases in between. The CDR3 is 16 amino acids. The CDR3 reads CASSGAPGVANEKLFF. The CDR3 bases are TGTGCCAGCAGTGGGGCACCAGGGGTTGCTAATGAAAAACTGTTTTTT.

The rearrangement joins TRBV6-5 to TRBJ1-3; 8 nucleotides agree with TRBD1. Germline V lookup: CDR1 MNHEY, CDR2 SVGAGI. This CDR3 region has 14 residues. V lost 6 bases, J lost 2 bases, and 3 bases stayed unmatched. The CDR3 here is CASREDRAGNTIYF. CDR3 coding DNA: TGTGCCAGCAGGGAGGACAGGGCTGGAAACACCATATATTTT.

The rearrangement joins TRBV2 to TRBJ2-7; TRBD2 matches at 8 bases. In germline, CDR1 is SNHLY, CDR2 FYNNEI. The CDR3 spans 14 residues. The trim removed 4 bases at V and 4 bases at J, leaving 6 bases unmatched. The CDR3 DNA reads as TGTGCCAGCAGTGTTCAAGCGGGAGATTACGAGCAGTACTTC. This translates into CASSVQAGDYEQYF.

The chain recombines TRBV5-1 with TRBJ2-2; 10 bases are shared with TRBD1. The V gene's germline CDR1 is SGHRS and CDR2 YFSETQ. J was trimmed by 5 bases and V by 0 bases; bases with no gene match: 1. The length of the CDR3 is 15 residues. The CDR3 sequence is CASSLEGQGTGELFF. The CDR3 region has the DNA TGCGCCAGCAGCTTGGAGGGACAGGGGACCGGGGAGCTGTTTTTT.

A few counts support this clone. The chain couples TRBV27 to TRBJ2-2; 15 bases match TRBD2. The CDR3 extends over 17 amino acids. The V segment lost 3 bases and the J segment 5 bases; nucleotides outside the gene matches: 4. Germline V CDR1 and CDR2: MNHEY, SMNVEV (reference sequence). CDR3: CASSFHGLAGGTGELFF. The CDR3 DNA reads TGTGCCAGCAGTTTCCACGGACTAGCGGGAGGGACCGGGGAGCTGTTTTTT.

The chain uses TRBV5-1 and TRBJ2-1, with D possibly being TRBD2 (5 bases). CDR1 is SGHRS and CDR2 is YFSETQ in the germline V gene. CDR3 length: 13 amino acids. Trimming took 3 bases from V and 5 from J, leaving 9 bases between them. CDR3 sequence reads: CASSSVLDNEQFF. The CDR3 DNA follows: TGCGCCAGCAGCTCTGTACTAGACAATGAGCAGTTCTTC.

The rearrangement uses TRBV10-3 and TRBJ2-1; 8 nucleotides agree with TRBD2. The CDR3 consists of 16 residues. V trimming: 3 bases; J trimming: 10 bases; junction bases outside the gene matches: 14. Per germline, CDR1 ENHRY and CDR2 SYGVKD. Written as DNA, the CDR3 is TGTGCCATCAGTGACGCTAGCGGGTACCGCGGGGCCGAGCAGTTCTTC. Translation gives CAISDASGYRGAEQFF.

The rearrangement joins TRBV27 to TRBJ2-7; TRBD1 matches 10 bases. This CDR3 has 15 amino acids. Germline V CDR1 and CDR2: MNHEY, SMNVEV (reference sequence). The J segment lost 8 bases and the V segment lost 5 bases, leaving 12 bases of the junction unmatched. The CDR3 DNA reads TGTGCCAGCAGTGCCCACCGGGACAGGGGCGCACAGCAGTACTTC. This sequence encodes CASSAHRDRGAQQYF.

This clone was counted between two and nine times. The chain employs TRBV7-6 and TRBJ2-5; D may be TRBD2 (6 bases). The CDR3 spans 16 residues. Trimming cost V 0 bases and J 1 base, with 12 bases left between them. Per the germline V gene, CDR1 is SGHVS and CDR2 is FNYEAQ. CDR3: CASSLASGRGQETQYF. In DNA form, the CDR3 reads TGTGCCAGCAGCTTAGCGAGCGGGCGGGGCCAAGAGACCCAGTACTTC.

The V and J genes are TRBV6-5 and TRBJ2-2; the D gene is possibly TRBD2 (5 bases). This CDR3 region has 16 residues. With 2 bases removed from V and 0 bases from J, the gap between germline ends came to 10 bases. Germline V gene data show CDR1 as MNHEY and CDR2 as SVGAGI. The CDR3 sequence: CASSYIAGANTGELFF. In DNA form, the CDR3 reads TGTGCCAGCAGTTACATTGCGGGCGCGAACACCGGGGAGCTGTTTTTT.

This clone was found once. The V gene is TRBV4-2, the J gene TRBJ2-7; D may be TRBD2 (6 bases). Germline V CDR1 and CDR2: LGHNA, YNFKEQ. CDR3 length: 14 residues. V lost 0 bases and J 5 bases, leaving 11 bases between the germline ends. CDR3 residues: CASSQDGGKDEQYF. The CDR3 DNA reads TGTGCCAGCAGCCAAGACGGGGGAAAAGACGAGCAGTACTTC.

The rearrangement joins TRBV24-1 to TRBJ2-2; perhaps TRBD2 as D (6 bases). Germline-derived CDR1 and CDR2 are KGHDR and SFDVKD. The CDR3 length is 15 residues. Trimming removed 1 base at V and 5 bases at J, with 10 bases between. This chain's CDR3 is CATSDLSGETGELFF. CDR3 nucleotide sequence: TGTGCCACCAGTGATTTATCGGGGGAGACCGGGGAGCTGTTTTTT.

This clone was observed a few times. The chain links TRBV28 to TRBJ1-1, with D hard to call. Germline assignment: CDR1 MDHEN and CDR2 SYDVKM. The length of the CDR3 is 14 residues. V was pared by 7 bases and J by 8 bases, with 20 bases between. In nucleotides, the CDR3 is TGTGCCAGCACTTCCCCAGGTTCCTCAAGGGAAGCTTTCTTT. This translates into CASTSPGSSREAFF.